The entry that follows covers one TCR beta chain sequence. Its antigen is still unknown. The people who gave samples were healthy Caucasians from Russia, aged roughly 6 to 100. A second PCR of about 7 to 12 cycles used a sample-barcoded 5' primer and a J-beta primer mix. Via MiXCR, TCRdb re-called the 5' RACE reads, giving one row per CDR3 protein. The table shows hundreds of thousands of distinct CDR3 sequences, with 49% occurring only once. The data stem from a study of blood T cells in healthy people across ages. The CDR3 is 14 residues long. In germline, CDR1 is MNHEY, CDR2 SVGAGI. Findings of the study overall: The study found more naive CD4+ cells and higher diversity in long-lived than aged donors. The study found TCR beta diversity correlated strongly with naive T cell percentage.

The J gene is TRBJ2-1, the V gene TRBV6-5; 10 bases match TRBD2. With the DNA end fitting TRBJ2-7 better, the J assignment may be wrong. The receptor was derived from a woman aged 60-70 years in good health. The material sequenced was blood. CDR3 in amino acids: CASRLAGSYNEQYF. CDR3 sequence (DNA): TGTGCCAGTAGACTAGCGGGTTCCTACAATGAGCAGTACTTC.